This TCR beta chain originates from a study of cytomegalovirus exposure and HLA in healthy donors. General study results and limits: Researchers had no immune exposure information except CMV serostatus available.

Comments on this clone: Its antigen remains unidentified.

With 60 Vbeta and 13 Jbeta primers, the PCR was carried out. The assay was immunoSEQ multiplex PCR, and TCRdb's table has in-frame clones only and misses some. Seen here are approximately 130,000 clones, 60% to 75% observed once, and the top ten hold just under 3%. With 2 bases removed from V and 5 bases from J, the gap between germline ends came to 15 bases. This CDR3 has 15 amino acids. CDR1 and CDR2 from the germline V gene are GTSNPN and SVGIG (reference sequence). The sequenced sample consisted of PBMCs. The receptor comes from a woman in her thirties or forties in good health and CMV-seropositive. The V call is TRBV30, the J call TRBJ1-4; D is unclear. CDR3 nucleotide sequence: TGTGCCTGGAGTCCATCGGCGGCTGCAAATGAAAAACTGTTTTTT. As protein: CAWSPSAAANEKLFF.